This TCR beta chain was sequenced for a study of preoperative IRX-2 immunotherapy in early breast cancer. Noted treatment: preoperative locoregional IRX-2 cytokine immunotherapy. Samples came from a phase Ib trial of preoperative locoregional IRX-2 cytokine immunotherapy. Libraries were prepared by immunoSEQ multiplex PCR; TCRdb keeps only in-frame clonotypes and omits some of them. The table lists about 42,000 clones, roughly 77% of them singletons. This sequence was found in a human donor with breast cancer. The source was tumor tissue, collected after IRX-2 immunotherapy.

For the CDR3, the DNA is TGTGCCAGCAGCCAAGGACGGGCGGAGGGTGAAGCTTTCTTT. This encodes CASSQGRAEGEAFF. The rearrangement links TRBV11-1 to TRBJ1-1; D ambiguous. V was shortened by 5 bases and J by 7 bases, with 17 bases between the two germline ends. Germline loops: CDR1 SGHAT, CDR2 FQDESV (reference sequence). The CDR3 is made up of 14 amino acids.